Shown below are 15 T cell receptor beta chains from a single sample sequenced in a study of OX40 agonist ivuxolimab in advanced cancers. Clones were sequenced by immunoSEQ multiplex PCR, and TCRdb holds only the in-frame ones, with some missing. The table includes about 90,000 clones, approximately 90% detected once. The sequences come from CD4+ or CD8+ T cells sorted from blood, collected in a trial of the OX40 agonist ivuxolimab. All receptors derive from an adult with an advanced solid tumor such as melanoma, head and neck, liver or kidney cancer.

The chain's CDR3 is CASSLGERNTEAFF. CDR3 bases: TGCGCCAGCAGCCTGGGGGAGAGGAACACTGAAGCTTTCTTT. The J gene is TRBJ1-1, the V gene TRBV4-1, with D possibly TRBD1 on 5 matching bases. CDR1 is MGHRA and CDR2 is YSYEKL in the germline V gene. V gave up 4 bases and J gave up 1 base, with 10 bases separating them. The CDR3 consists of 14 residues.

The chain has TRBV7-3 and TRBJ2-7; 12 nucleotides line up with TRBD1. The CDR3 totals 16 residues. With 5 bases clipped from V and 5 bases from J, the junction kept 10 bases outside the gene matches. Germline-derived CDR1 and CDR2 are SGHTA and FQGTGA. The DNA for the CDR3 is TGTGCCAGCAGCCCACCACCCGGGACAGGGGGCGACGAGCAGTACTTC. Encoded protein: CASSPPPGTGGDEQYF.

The chain has TRBV5-4 and TRBJ2-6; D might be TRBD1 (5 bases). Trimming cost V 4 bases and J 0 bases, with 17 bases left between them. CDR1 and CDR2 (germline): SGHNT, YYREEE (reference sequence). This CDR3 has 18 residues. CDR3: CASSAIGEGASGANVLTF. The CDR3 coding sequence is TGTGCCAGCAGCGCAATCGGTGAAGGGGCCTCTGGGGCCAACGTCCTGACTTTC.

The chain has TRBV7-6 and TRBJ2-2; 8 bases align to TRBD2. CDR1 is SGHVS and CDR2 is FNYEAQ in the germline V gene. V was pared by 5 bases and J by 0 bases, with 20 bases of the junction left unmatched. The length of the CDR3 is 21 residues. CDR3 coding DNA: TGTGCCAGCAGCCGTATGACGCGAGCGGGAGAGGTGGGGTCGAACACCGGGGAGCTGTTTTTT. It codes for CASSRMTRAGEVGSNTGELFF.

The chain has TRBV9 and TRBJ2-5; D ambiguous. Germline V gene sequence: CDR1 SGDLS, CDR2 YYNGEE. V lost 4 bases to trimming and J lost 5 bases, with 9 bases between them. CDR3 size: 12 residues. DNA of the CDR3: TGTGCCAGCAGCACCTACACGGAGACCCAGTACTTC. Its translation is CASSTYTETQYF.

The gene calls are TRBV6-1 and TRBJ2-7; 8 bases match TRBD1. This CDR3 is 15 amino acids long. V shed 7 bases, J shed 3 bases, and the junction held 11 bases outside the gene matches. Germline loops: CDR1 MNHNS, CDR2 SASEGT. Here the CDR3 reads CASTYVTGVFYEQYF. The CDR3 region has the DNA TGTGCCAGCACCTATGTGACAGGGGTCTTCTACGAGCAGTACTTC.

The chain combines TRBV10-2 with TRBJ2-5; unclear D gene. The germline V gene has CDR1 WSHSY and CDR2 SAAADI. This CDR3 is 13 amino acids long. The germline V and J ends were trimmed by 2 bases and 4 bases, with 8 bases remaining between them. The CDR3 nucleotides are TGCGCCAGCAGTGAGACCAGGAGAGAGACCCAGTACTTC. Its protein product is CASSETRRETQYF.

The chain carries TRBV29-1 and TRBJ2-1; TRBD2 might be the D (5 bases). The V gene lost 7 bases and the J gene lost 4 bases, with 11 bases spanning the gap. Germline lookup yields CDR1 SQVTM and CDR2 ANQGSEA. This CDR3 is built from 12 residues. The CDR3 DNA is TGCAGCGCGAGGGTGGTATACAATGAGCAGTTCTTC. Its translation is CSARVVYNEQFF.

The V call is TRBV7-9, the J call TRBJ2-1, with 14 bases identical to TRBD2. The CDR3 runs 15 residues. Trimming at V came to 6 bases and at J to 8 bases, leaving 6 bases not matched to a gene. Germline V gene data show CDR1 as SEHNR and CDR2 as FQNEAQ (reference sequence). CDR3 loop: CASRATSGRAHEQFF. The CDR3 DNA follows: TGTGCCAGCAGGGCGACTAGCGGGAGGGCCCATGAGCAGTTCTTC. Together with reference TRBV7-9 and TRBJ2-1, the CDR3 gives the full variable domain: DTGVSQNPRHKITKRGQNVTFRCDPISEHNRLYWYRQTLGQGPEFLTYFQNEAQLEKSRLLSDRFSAERPKGSFSTLEIQRTEQGDSAMYLCASRATSGRAHEQFFGPGTRLTVL.

This clone was picked up one time. The chain has TRBV13 and TRBJ1-1, with D perhaps TRBD1 (5 bases). CDR1 and CDR2 from the germline V gene are PRHDT and FYEKMQ (reference sequence). CDR3 length equals 15 residues. Trimming left V 2 bases short and J 7 bases short, with 17 bases between. The CDR3 loop reads CASSLRSGGGFEAFF. The CDR3 DNA reads TGTGCCAGCAGCTTAAGATCGGGGGGAGGGTTTGAAGCTTTCTTT.

This CDR3 is CASIEGVLVRLYNEQFF. The CDR3 region has the DNA TGCGCCAGCATCGAAGGAGTACTCGTACGCCTATACAATGAGCAGTTCTTC. V is TRBV10-1 and J is TRBJ2-1; D unclear. The CDR3 loop spans 17 amino acids. With 7 bases removed from V and 4 bases from J, the gap between germline ends came to 23 bases. Germline V gives CDR1 WNHNN, CDR2 SYGVQD (reference sequence).

V usage is TRBV15 and J usage is TRBJ2-7; TRBD1 agrees at 11 bases. V shed 1 base, J shed 6 bases, and the junction held 5 bases outside the gene matches. The CDR3 consists of 15 residues. Germline V gene data show CDR1 as LNHNV and CDR2 as YYDKDF (reference sequence). The CDR3 nucleotides are TGTGCCACCAGCAGAGTAGGGACAGGGGGGCTCGAGCAGTACTTC. It translates to CATSRVGTGGLEQYF.

The V and J genes are TRBV6-5 and TRBJ1-4, with no clear D. CDR1 is MNHEY and CDR2 is SVGAGI in the germline V gene. Trimming removed 0 bases at V and 2 bases at J, with 10 bases between. The CDR3 sequence is 16 residues long. The CDR3 here is CASSYSFVGTNEKLFF. CDR3 DNA: TGTGCCAGCAGTTACTCCTTCGTTGGGACTAATGAAAAACTGTTTTTT.

The V gene is TRBV5-1, the J gene TRBJ1-1; no reliable D call. V was clipped by 1 base and J by 3 bases, with 19 bases between them. This CDR3 has 17 amino acids. CDR1 is SGHRS and CDR2 is YFSETQ in the germline V gene. The DNA of the CDR3 is TGCGCCAGCAGCTTGAAATTTAAGGTGATCTCAGACACTGAAGCTTTCTTT. This codes for CASSLKFKVISDTEAFF.

J is TRBJ2-1 and V is TRBV27, with 13 nucleotides matching TRBD2. The CDR3 extends over 14 amino acids. The junction had 9 bases not matched to a gene; V was cut back by 4 bases and J by 15 bases. Germline V gene lookup returns CDR1 MNHEY and CDR2 SMNVEV (reference sequence). CDR3 nucleotides: TGTGCCAGCAGTTCCCATCCGGGACTAGCGGGACTGTTCTTC. It encodes CASSSHPGLAGLFF.